This is a list of T cell receptor beta chains from one sample in a study of blood T cell repertoires in COVID-19. TCRdb's copy holds only in-frame clones and misses some; the assay was immunoSEQ multiplex PCR. The profile covers around 450,000 clones, with less than 95% appearing a single time and about 0.6% taken by the ten largest. Sequences were obtained from PBMCs or T cells enriched from blood (not recorded which). The source of these receptors is a man aged 18-30 years who had recovered from COVID-19. Both conserved end residues are part of each CDR3. A D gene is named only where the DNA matches it firmly. Rows give clone size only sometimes, using once, few, many, or a class for an expanded clone.

J gene: TRBJ1-5; clone size: NA; V gene: TRBV19; D gene: TRBD1; CDR3 protein: CASSDRGLNQPQHF; CDR3 DNA: TGTGCCAGTAGCGACAGGGGGCTCAATCAGCCCCAGCATTTT
J gene: TRBJ2-3; clone size: NA; V gene: TRBV5-1; D gene: NA; CDR3 protein: CASSLADGGDTQYF; CDR3 DNA: TGCGCCAGCAGCTTGGCCGACGGGGGAGATACGCAGTATTTT
J gene: TRBJ1-5; clone size: NA; V gene: TRBV2; D gene: NA; CDR3 protein: CASRGREDSNQPQHF; CDR3 DNA: TGTGCCAGCAGGGGGAGGGAGGACAGCAATCAGCCCCAGCATTTT
J gene: TRBJ2-3; clone size: NA; V gene: TRBV4-1; D gene: TRBD2; CDR3 protein: CASSRGLAGLLTDTQYF; CDR3 DNA: TGCGCCAGCAGCCGGGGACTAGCGGGCCTCCTCACAGATACGCAGTATTTT
J gene: TRBJ1-2; clone size: NA; V gene: TRBV4-2; D gene: NA; CDR3 protein: CASSQGIGRVNYGYTF; CDR3 DNA: TGTGCCAGCAGCCAAGGAATAGGCAGGGTTAACTATGGCTACACCTTC
J gene: TRBJ1-1; clone size: NA; V gene: TRBV3-1/TRBV3-2; D gene: NA; CDR3 protein: CASSRDSGRVNTEAFF; CDR3 DNA: TGTGCCAGCAGCCGCGACTCCGGGAGGGTGAACACTGAAGCTTTCTTT
J gene: TRBJ2-3; clone size: NA; V gene: TRBV4-1; D gene: TRBD2; CDR3 protein: CASSPKTSGGAGEADTQYF; CDR3 DNA: TGCGCCAGCAGCCCTAAGACTAGCGGGGGGGCCGGAGAGGCAGATACGCAGTATTTT
J gene: TRBJ2-3; clone size: many; V gene: TRBV28; D gene: NA; CDR3 protein: CASAIPQGYGTDTQYF; CDR3 DNA: TGTGCCAGCGCCATACCACAGGGCTACGGCACAGATACGCAGTATTTT
J gene: TRBJ2-3; clone size: NA; V gene: TRBV30; D gene: TRBD1; CDR3 protein: CAWRSGTGTDTQYF; CDR3 DNA: TGTGCCTGGAGGTCCGGGACAGGCACAGATACGCAGTATTTT
J gene: TRBJ2-7; clone size: NA; V gene: TRBV19; D gene: TRBD2; CDR3 protein: CASSIALAGGYEQYF; CDR3 DNA: TGTGCCAGTAGTATCGCTCTAGCGGGAGGCTACGAGCAGTACTTC
J gene: TRBJ1-2; clone size: NA; V gene: TRBV27; D gene: TRBD1; CDR3 protein: CASSLSRDSLGYTF; CDR3 DNA: TGTGCCAGCAGTTTATCTAGGGACAGCCTGGGCTACACCTTC
J gene: TRBJ1-5; clone size: NA; V gene: TRBV4-1; D gene: TRBD1; CDR3 protein: CASKLSTGESQPQHF; CDR3 DNA: TGCGCCAGCAAACTATCTACAGGGGAAAGTCAGCCCCAGCATTTT
J gene: TRBJ1-1; clone size: few; V gene: TRBV6-5; D gene: TRBD1; CDR3 protein: CASSSLRQGRRTEAFF; CDR3 DNA: TGTGCCAGCAGTTCCCTCCGACAGGGACGGAGGACTGAAGCTTTCTTT
J gene: TRBJ2-2; clone size: NA; V gene: TRBV6-5; D gene: NA; CDR3 protein: CASRSLNTGELFF; CDR3 DNA: TGTGCCAGCAGGAGCCTGAACACCGGGGAGCTGTTTTTT
J gene: TRBJ1-1; clone size: NA; V gene: TRBV6-6; D gene: TRBD1; CDR3 protein: CASSYIQGDSEAFF; CDR3 DNA: TGTGCCAGCAGCTACATACAGGGGGACTCTGAAGCTTTCTTT
J gene: TRBJ1-1; clone size: NA; V gene: TRBV2; D gene: NA; CDR3 protein: CASSASRSGAFF; CDR3 DNA: TGTGCCAGCAGTGCTAGCCGCTCGGGTGCTTTCTTT
J gene: TRBJ1-2; clone size: NA; V gene: TRBV6-5; D gene: NA; CDR3 protein: CASRKDNNYGYTF; CDR3 DNA: TGTGCCAGCAGGAAAGACAATAACTATGGCTACACCTTC
J gene: TRBJ1-2; clone size: NA; V gene: TRBV7-3; D gene: TRBD1; CDR3 protein: CASSSSGGGGYTF; CDR3 DNA: TGTGCCAGCAGCTCCTCGGGAGGGGGCGGCTACACCTTC
J gene: TRBJ2-7; clone size: once; V gene: TRBV3-1/TRBV3-2; D gene: NA; CDR3 protein: CASSQVAGRALEQYF; CDR3 DNA: TGTGCCAGCAGCCAAGTGGCGGGACGGGCACTCGAGCAGTACTTC
J gene: TRBJ2-3; clone size: NA; V gene: TRBV20-1; D gene: TRBD2; CDR3 protein: CSASRLAGGRDTQYF; CDR3 DNA: TGCAGTGCCAGTAGACTAGCGGGGGGGCGAGATACGCAGTATTTT
J gene: TRBJ2-1; clone size: NA; V gene: TRBV5-5; D gene: NA; CDR3 protein: CASSLGNNEQFF; CDR3 DNA: TGTGCCAGCAGCTTGGGTAACAATGAGCAGTTCTTC
J gene: TRBJ1-1; clone size: NA; V gene: TRBV2; D gene: NA; CDR3 protein: CASSDEANTEAFF; CDR3 DNA: TGTGCCAGCAGTGATGAGGCGAACACTGAAGCTTTCTTT
J gene: TRBJ1-4; clone size: NA; V gene: TRBV5-1; D gene: NA; CDR3 protein: CASSLSPDTTNEKLFF; CDR3 DNA: TGCGCCAGCAGCTTGTCGCCGGACACAACTAATGAAAAACTGTTTTTT
J gene: TRBJ1-3; clone size: NA; V gene: TRBV30; D gene: NA; CDR3 protein: CASEEGSYSGNTIYF; CDR3 DNA: TGTGCCTCAGAGGAGGGATCTTACTCTGGAAACACCATATATTTT
J gene: TRBJ1-1; clone size: NA; V gene: TRBV11-2; D gene: NA; CDR3 protein: CASRAFWGEKGNAEAFF; CDR3 DNA: TGTGCCAGCAGAGCTTTTTGGGGGGAGAAGGGGAACGCTGAAGCTTTCTTT
J gene: TRBJ1-1; clone size: NA; V gene: TRBV5-4; D gene: NA; CDR3 protein: CASSYDRFGAEAFF; CDR3 DNA: TGTGCCAGCAGTTATGACAGGTTCGGGGCTGAAGCTTTCTTT
J gene: TRBJ1-1; clone size: NA; V gene: TRBV6-5; D gene: NA; CDR3 protein: CASSNRLDTEAFF; CDR3 DNA: TGTGCCAGCAGCAACCGATTAGACACTGAAGCTTTCTTT
J gene: TRBJ2-1; clone size: NA; V gene: TRBV9; D gene: TRBD2; CDR3 protein: CASSATGRIDEQFF; CDR3 DNA: TGTGCCAGCAGCGCAACCGGGAGGATCGATGAGCAGTTCTTC
J gene: TRBJ1-1; clone size: NA; V gene: TRBV15; D gene: TRBD1; CDR3 protein: CATSRDYNLWGTAYTEAFF; CDR3 DNA: TGTGCCACCAGCAGAGATTATAACTTATGGGGGACAGCCTACACTGAAGCTTTCTTT
J gene: TRBJ1-1; clone size: NA; V gene: TRBV27; D gene: TRBD1; CDR3 protein: CASRGDRKAFF; CDR3 DNA: TGTGCCAGCAGGGGGGACAGGAAAGCTTTCTTT
J gene: TRBJ2-3; clone size: once; V gene: TRBV19; D gene: NA; CDR3 protein: CASSLGEWSQDTQYF; CDR3 DNA: TGTGCCAGTAGTTTAGGGGAGTGGTCACAAGATACGCAGTATTTT
J gene: TRBJ2-3; clone size: NA; V gene: TRBV7-9; D gene: NA; CDR3 protein: CASSLEGRTQYF; CDR3 DNA: TGTGCCAGCAGCTTAGAAGGCAGGACGCAGTATTTT
J gene: TRBJ1-3; clone size: NA; V gene: TRBV2; D gene: TRBD1; CDR3 protein: CASRGQGSSGNTIYF; CDR3 DNA: TGTGCCAGCAGGGGACAGGGAAGCTCTGGAAACACCATATATTTT
J gene: TRBJ2-2; clone size: NA; V gene: TRBV7-6; D gene: TRBD2; CDR3 protein: CASSLEASGRAGELFF; CDR3 DNA: TGTGCCAGCAGCTTAGAGGCTAGCGGGAGGGCCGGGGAGCTGTTTTTT
J gene: TRBJ1-1; clone size: NA; V gene: TRBV4-1; D gene: NA; CDR3 protein: CASSRIEVAEAFF; CDR3 DNA: TGCGCCAGCAGCCGCATCGAGGTCGCTGAAGCTTTCTTT
J gene: TRBJ2-1; clone size: once; V gene: TRBV2; D gene: NA; CDR3 protein: CASSEVSIGEQFF; CDR3 DNA: TGTGCCAGCAGTGAGGTTTCAATCGGTGAGCAGTTCTTC
J gene: TRBJ1-6; clone size: NA; V gene: TRBV5-6; D gene: NA; CDR3 protein: CASSFRQPNSPLHF; CDR3 DNA: TGTGCCAGCAGCTTCAGACAGCCCAATTCACCCCTCCACTTT
J gene: TRBJ2-3; clone size: NA; V gene: TRBV7-3; D gene: NA; CDR3 protein: CASSMTRDTQYF; CDR3 DNA: TGTGCCAGCAGCATGACAAGGGATACGCAGTATTTT
J gene: TRBJ1-5; clone size: once; V gene: TRBV5-1; D gene: NA; CDR3 protein: CASSLAPEGNQPQHF; CDR3 DNA: TGCGCCAGCAGCTTGGCCCCAGAGGGTAATCAGCCCCAGCATTTT
J gene: TRBJ2-3; clone size: NA; V gene: TRBV14; D gene: TRBD1; CDR3 protein: CASSQDPTGWDTQYF; CDR3 DNA: TGTGCCAGCAGCCAAGATCCGACAGGGTGGGATACGCAGTATTTT
J gene: TRBJ2-2; clone size: NA; V gene: TRBV28; D gene: NA; CDR3 protein: CASSSGTPPGELFF; CDR3 DNA: TGTGCCAGCAGTTCGGGAACCCCTCCCGGGGAGCTGTTTTTT
J gene: TRBJ2-5; clone size: NA; V gene: TRBV25-1; D gene: TRBD2; CDR3 protein: CASIIFEAGGEETQYF; CDR3 DNA: TGTGCCAGCATCATCTTTGAGGCGGGGGGCGAAGAGACCCAGTACTTC